These T cell receptor beta chains were read from a single sample in a study of brain T cells in children with intractable seizures. Profiling relied on immunoSEQ multiplex PCR, and the TCRdb table lists in-frame clones only, not all of them. The sample carries approximately 330,000 clones, about 93% recorded once. The input for sequencing was peripheral blood, taken 4 to 5 months after surgery. The receptors come from a boy in the first two years of life with tuberous sclerosis and intractable seizures. CDR3s include the opening cysteine and the closing phenylalanine or tryptophan.

v_call cdr3_aa
TRBV27 CASSSTLGQGQETQYF
TRBV6-5 CASSYGGGNIQYF
TRBV3-1/TRBV3-2 CASSQGGRENSPLHF
TRBV7-2 CASSLRRWGSYGYTF
TRBV5-5 CASSPIGRGYDEQYF
TRBV6-6 CASSLQRAGDTQYF
TRBV12-5 CASGRELGGYTF
TRBV12-3/TRBV12-4 CASSERAYEQYF
TRBV7-9 CASNTGGFNQPQHF
TRBV3-1/TRBV3-2 CASSLGAGVDQPQHF
TRBV30 CAWSVDRDKPYEQYF
TRBV7-9 CASSSWTARWGNEKLFF
TRBV5-1 CASSLAGRGPNYGYTF
TRBV5-4 CASSRGTGGGGEQYF
TRBV5-4 CASSGGAGGTEAFF
TRBV24-1 CATSDPGTGVEQYF
TRBV28 CASSWLDRGSPYNEQFF
TRBV18 CASSPLQETQYF
TRBV30 CAWREIYYGYTF
TRBV7-9 CASSLVLLAGGPGQETQYF
TRBV5-1 CASSLAPASYEQYF
TRBV9 CASSGDSYGYTF
TRBV6-4 CASSDGERESQFEQFF
TRBV30 CAWSAVVNYGYTF
TRBV5-8 CASSFYRQGLSYNEQFF
TRBV4-2 CASSQFNSGTSAEAFF
TRBV27 CASSLSSAYEQYF
TRBV7-8 CASKLSERTREAFF
TRBV2 CASRKDRGNTGELFF
TRBV19 CASRKAGGEETQYF
TRBV28 CASTLDRGTTDTQYF
TRBV4-2 CASSQDNGDYGYTF
TRBV4-1 CASSQDPGTGNYGYTF
TRBV2 CASTRGQGNQPQHF
TRBV9 CASSVGLTNTEAFF
TRBV2 CASTPKLGSQNTGELFF
TRBV6-5 CASTTAGGYGYTF
TRBV12-5 CASGLMGSYTF
TRBV5-5 CASSLAGTGNTEAFF
TRBV29-1 CSVLIRSLTEAFF
TRBV6-5 CATPGQNTGELFF
TRBV10-3 CAISEGLAAIYEQYF
TRBV6-1 CASSDSPGLDTEAFF
TRBV28 CASSDGTGPYEQYF
TRBV6-5 CASSYGTPSTDTQYF
TRBV6-5 CASTLRVTGELFF
TRBV9 CASSAPDRGSYEQYF